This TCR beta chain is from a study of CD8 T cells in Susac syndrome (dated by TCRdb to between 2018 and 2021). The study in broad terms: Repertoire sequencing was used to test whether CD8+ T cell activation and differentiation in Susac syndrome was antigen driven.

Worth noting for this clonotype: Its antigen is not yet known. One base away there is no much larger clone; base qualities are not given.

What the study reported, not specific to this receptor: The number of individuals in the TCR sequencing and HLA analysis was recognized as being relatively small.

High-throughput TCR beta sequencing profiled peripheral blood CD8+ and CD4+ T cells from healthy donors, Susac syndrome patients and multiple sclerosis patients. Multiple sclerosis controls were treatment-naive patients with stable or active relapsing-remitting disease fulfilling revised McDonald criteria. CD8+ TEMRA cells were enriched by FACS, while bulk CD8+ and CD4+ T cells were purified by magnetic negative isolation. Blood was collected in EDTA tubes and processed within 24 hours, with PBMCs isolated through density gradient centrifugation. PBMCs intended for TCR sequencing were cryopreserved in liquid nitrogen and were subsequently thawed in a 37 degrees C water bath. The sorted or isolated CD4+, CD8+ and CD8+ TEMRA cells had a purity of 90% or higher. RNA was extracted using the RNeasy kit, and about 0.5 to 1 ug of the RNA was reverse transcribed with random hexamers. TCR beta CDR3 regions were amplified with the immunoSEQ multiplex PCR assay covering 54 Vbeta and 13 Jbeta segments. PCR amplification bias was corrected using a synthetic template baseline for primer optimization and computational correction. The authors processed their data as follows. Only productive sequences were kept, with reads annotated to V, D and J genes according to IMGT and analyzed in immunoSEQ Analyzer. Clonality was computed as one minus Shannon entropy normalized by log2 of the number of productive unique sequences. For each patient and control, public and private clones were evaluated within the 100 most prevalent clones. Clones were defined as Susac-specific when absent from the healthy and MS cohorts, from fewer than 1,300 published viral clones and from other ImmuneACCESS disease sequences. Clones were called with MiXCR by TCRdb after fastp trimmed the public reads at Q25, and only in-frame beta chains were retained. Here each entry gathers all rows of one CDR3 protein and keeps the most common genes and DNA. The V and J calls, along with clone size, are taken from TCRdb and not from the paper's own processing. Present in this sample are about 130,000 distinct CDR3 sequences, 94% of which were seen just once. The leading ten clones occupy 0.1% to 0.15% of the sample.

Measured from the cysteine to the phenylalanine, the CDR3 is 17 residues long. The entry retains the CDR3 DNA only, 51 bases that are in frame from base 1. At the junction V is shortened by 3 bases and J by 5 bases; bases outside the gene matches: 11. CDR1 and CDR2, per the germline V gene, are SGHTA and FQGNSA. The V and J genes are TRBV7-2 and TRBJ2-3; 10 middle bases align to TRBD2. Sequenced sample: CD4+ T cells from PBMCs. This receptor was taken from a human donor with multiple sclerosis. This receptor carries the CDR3 CASSFSPSGSGVDTQYF. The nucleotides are TGTGCCAGCAGCTTTTCCCCTAGCGGGAGTGGGGTAGATACGCAGTATTTT.